These 9 T cell receptor beta chains originate from one sample sequenced in a study of spatial heterogeneity in lung cancer. Time point indicated: blood taken at disease recurrence. Unsorted whole RNA samples from tumor, nontumor lung or frozen PBMC were sequenced. From the 5' RACE reads, TCRdb called clonotypes with MiXCR, one entry per CDR3 protein. The sample data list some 17 distinct CDR3 sequences. Specimen: PBMCs, collected at recurrence. Receptor source: a female donor with early-stage non-small cell lung cancer.

This clonotype has more than one count but fewer than ten. Little can be read into the size of this beta chain, an off-target read in a library designed for alpha chains. In DNA, the CDR3 is TGTGCCAGCAGTTACTCGAAGGGGTCCGAGCAGTACTTC. It codes for CASSYSKGSEQYF. The V and J genes are TRBV6-5 and TRBJ2-7, with a weak D call TRBD1 (5 bases). The CDR3 is 13 residues long. Germline V gives CDR1 MNHEY, CDR2 SVGAGI. Trimming took off 0 bases at V and 6 bases at J, with 9 bases between the two ends.

On this clonotype: This beta chain lies outside the target of a library built for alpha chains; its clone size means little. The J gene is TRBJ1-1, the V gene TRBV24-1; D possibly corresponds to TRBD1 (5 bases). Trimming left V 9 bases short and J 0 bases short, with 10 bases between. Germline CDR1 KGHDR, CDR2 SFDVKD. CDR3 length: 13 amino acids. In nucleotides, the CDR3 is TGTGCCACCGGGGCCTACATGAACACTGAAGCTTTCTTT. It specifies CATGAYMNTEAFF.

In this sample, this clonotype turned up a few times. Within a library made for alpha chains, this beta chain is off target, and its count is uninformative. The chain links TRBV13 to TRBJ2-1; no clear D. The V end lost 5 bases, the J end lost 6 bases, and 14 bases lay between the germline ends. The CDR3 runs to 14 residues. Germline-derived CDR1 and CDR2 are PRHDT and FYEKMQ (reference sequence). DNA of the CDR3: TGTGCCAGCAGCCCCACGCCCATTAGCAATGAGCAGTTCTTC. Its protein is CASSPTPISNEQFF.

As concerns this clonotype: Found in a library prepared for alpha chains, this beta chain is an off-target read, and its abundance has little meaning. This sequence joins TRBV28 and TRBJ2-4; D gene unclear. The germline V gene encodes CDR1 MDHEN and CDR2 SYDVKM. This CDR3 has 15 residues. V dropped 6 bases and J dropped 2 bases, with 14 bases sitting between them. In nucleotides, the CDR3 is TGTGCCAGCAGCCTAGGTGAATGGCCCAAAAACATTCAGTACTTC. Encoded protein: CASSLGEWPKNIQYF.

As regards this clonotype: Since the library was made to target alpha chains, this beta chain is a stray read and its abundance is not meaningful. The chain joins TRBV18 to TRBJ1-2; D remains ambiguous. Between the trimmed V and J ends, which lost 3 bases and 8 bases, there was a span of 16 bases. The CDR3 runs 14 residues. From germline, CDR1 is KGHSH and CDR2 LQKENI. CDR3 DNA sequence: TGTGCCAGCTCACCGACCCTTTCCCCCGGAGGCTACACCTTC. Encoded protein: CASSPTLSPGGYTF.

A note on this clonotype: A library made for alpha chains picked up this beta chain off target, so its size means little. The chain carries TRBV7-3 and TRBJ2-5; D may match TRBD1 or TRBD2 (6 bases each). This CDR3 contains 13 residues. V was pared by 0 bases and J by 5 bases, with 7 bases between. Germline V lookup: CDR1 SGHTA, CDR2 FQGTGA. The CDR3 sequence is CASSLTGGETQYF. CDR3 bases: TGTGCCAGCAGCTTAACGGGGGGCGAGACCCAGTACTTC.

Details on this clonotype: This beta chain is an off-target read within a library intended for alpha chains, so its frequency means little. V and J are TRBV29-1 and TRBJ2-7, with D possibly being TRBD2 (6 bases). Germline V CDR1 and CDR2: SQVTM, ANQGSEA. There are 11 residues in the CDR3. Trimming stripped 8 bases from V and 6 bases from J, with 14 bases between. CDR3 protein: CSSEEGSEQYF. The CDR3 DNA sequence: TGCAGCTCGGAGGAGGGTAGCGAGCAGTACTTC.

Worth noting for this clonotype: The size of this beta chain means little, since it is a stray read in a library made for alpha chains. The gene calls are TRBV25-1 and TRBJ2-7, with D perhaps TRBD1 or TRBD2 (5 bases each). The CDR3 is made up of 12 amino acids. Germline CDR1 MGHDK, CDR2 SYGVNS. V was cut by 8 bases and J by 6 bases, with 14 bases left in between. The DNA for the CDR3 is TGTGCCAGCGCCGGGACGGGAAGCGAGCAGTACTTC. This codes for CASAGTGSEQYF.

Regarding this clonotype: Little can be read into the size of this beta chain, an off-target read in a library designed for alpha chains. The chain links TRBV20-1 to TRBJ2-3; D possibly corresponds to TRBD2 (6 bases). The CDR3 is 13 amino acids. Looked up from germline, CDR1 is DFQATT and CDR2 is SNEGSKA (reference sequence). The V and J ends lost 5 bases and 7 bases respectively, with 16 bases between them. The CDR3 DNA sequence: TGCAGTGCTGGCGGGGAACATGCCAATACGCAGTATTTT. Residues: CSAGGEHANTQYF.